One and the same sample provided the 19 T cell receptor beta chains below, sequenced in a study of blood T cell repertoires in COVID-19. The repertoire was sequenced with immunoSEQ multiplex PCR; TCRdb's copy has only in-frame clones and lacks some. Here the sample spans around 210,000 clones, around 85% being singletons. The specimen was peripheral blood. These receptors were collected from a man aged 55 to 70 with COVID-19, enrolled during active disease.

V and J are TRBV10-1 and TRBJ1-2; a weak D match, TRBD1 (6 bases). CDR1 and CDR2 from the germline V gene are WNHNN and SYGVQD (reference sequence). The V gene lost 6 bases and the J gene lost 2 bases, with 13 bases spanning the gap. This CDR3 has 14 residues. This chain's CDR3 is CASRAGQYNYGYTF. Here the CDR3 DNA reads TGCGCCAGCAGGGCTGGACAGTACAACTATGGCTACACCTTC.

The CDR3 reads CASSSQVVGNTEAFF. The DNA for the CDR3 is TGCGCCAGCAGCTCTCAGGTCGTTGGGAACACTGAAGCTTTCTTT. This chain connects TRBV5-1 to TRBJ1-1; D is ambiguous. In germline, CDR1 is SGHRS, CDR2 YFSETQ. Trimming removed 3 bases at V and 1 base at J, with 13 bases between. The CDR3 is 15 residues long.

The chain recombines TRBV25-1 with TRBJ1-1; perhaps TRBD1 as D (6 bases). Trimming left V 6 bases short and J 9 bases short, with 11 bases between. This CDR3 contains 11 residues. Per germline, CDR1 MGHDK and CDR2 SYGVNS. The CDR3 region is CASRGGSKAFF. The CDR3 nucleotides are TGTGCCAGCAGAGGGGGAAGCAAAGCTTTCTTT.

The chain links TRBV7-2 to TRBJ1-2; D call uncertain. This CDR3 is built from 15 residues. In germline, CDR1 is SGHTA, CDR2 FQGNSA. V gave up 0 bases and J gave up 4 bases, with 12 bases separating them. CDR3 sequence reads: CASSLATVEIYGYTF. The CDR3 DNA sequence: TGTGCCAGCAGCTTAGCGACCGTGGAGATCTATGGCTACACCTTC.

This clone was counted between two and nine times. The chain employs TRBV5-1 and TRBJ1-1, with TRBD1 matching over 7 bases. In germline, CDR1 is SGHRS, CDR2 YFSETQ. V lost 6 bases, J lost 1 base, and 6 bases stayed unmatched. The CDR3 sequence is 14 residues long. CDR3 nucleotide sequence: TGCGCCAGCACTCCCGGGACAGAGAACACTGAAGCTTTCTTT. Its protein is CASTPGTENTEAFF.

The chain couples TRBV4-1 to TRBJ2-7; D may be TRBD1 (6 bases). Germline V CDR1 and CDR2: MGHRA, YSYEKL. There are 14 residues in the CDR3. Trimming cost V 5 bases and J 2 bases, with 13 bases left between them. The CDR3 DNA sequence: TGCGCCAGCAGCTCACCCGACAGGCCCTACGAGCAGTACTTC. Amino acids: CASSSPDRPYEQYF.

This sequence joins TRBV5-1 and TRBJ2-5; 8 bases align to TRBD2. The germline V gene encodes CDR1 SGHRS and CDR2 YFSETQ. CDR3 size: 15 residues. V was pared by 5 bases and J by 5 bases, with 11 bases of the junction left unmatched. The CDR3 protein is CASSPGSGGGETQYF. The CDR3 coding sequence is TGCGCCAGCAGTCCGGGGAGCGGCGGGGGGGAGACCCAGTACTTC.

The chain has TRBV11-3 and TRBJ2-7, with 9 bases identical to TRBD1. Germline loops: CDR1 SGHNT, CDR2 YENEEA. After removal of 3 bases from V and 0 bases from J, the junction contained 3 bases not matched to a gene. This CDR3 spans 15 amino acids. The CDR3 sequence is CASSLRTGASYEQYF. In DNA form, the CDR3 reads TGTGCCAGCAGCTTGCGGACAGGGGCCTCCTACGAGCAGTACTTC. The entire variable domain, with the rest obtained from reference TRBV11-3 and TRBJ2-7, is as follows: EAGVVQSPRYKIIEKKQPVAFWCNPISGHNTLYWYLQNLGQGPELLIRYENEEAVDDSQLPKDRFSAERLKGVDSTLKIQPAELGDSAVYLCASSLRTGASYEQYFGPGTRLTVT.

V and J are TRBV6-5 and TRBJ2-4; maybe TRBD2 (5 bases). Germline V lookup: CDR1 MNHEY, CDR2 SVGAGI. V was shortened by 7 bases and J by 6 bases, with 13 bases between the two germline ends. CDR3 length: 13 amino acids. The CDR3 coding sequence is TGTGCCAGCACTCTTTTAGCGACAAACATTCAGTACTTC. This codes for CASTLLATNIQYF.

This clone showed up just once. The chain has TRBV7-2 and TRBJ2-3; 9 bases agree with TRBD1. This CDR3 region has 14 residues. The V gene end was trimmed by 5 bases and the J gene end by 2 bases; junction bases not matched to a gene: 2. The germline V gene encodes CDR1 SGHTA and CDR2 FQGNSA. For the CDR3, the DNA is TGTGCCAGCAGCCGGGACAGGGTCACAGATACGCAGTATTTT. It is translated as CASSRDRVTDTQYF.

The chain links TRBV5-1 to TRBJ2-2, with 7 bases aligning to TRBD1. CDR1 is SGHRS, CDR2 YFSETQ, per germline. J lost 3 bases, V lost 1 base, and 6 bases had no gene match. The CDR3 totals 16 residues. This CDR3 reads CASSLKGASDTGELFF. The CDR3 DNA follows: TGCGCCAGCAGCTTGAAGGGGGCAAGTGACACCGGGGAGCTGTTTTTT. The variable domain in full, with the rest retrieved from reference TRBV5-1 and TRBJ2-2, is KAGVTQTPRYLIKTRGQQVTLSCSPISGHRSVSWYQQTPGQGLQFLFEYFSETQRNKGNFPGRFSGRQFSNSRSEMNVSTLELGDSALYLCASSLKGASDTGELFFGEGSRLTVL.

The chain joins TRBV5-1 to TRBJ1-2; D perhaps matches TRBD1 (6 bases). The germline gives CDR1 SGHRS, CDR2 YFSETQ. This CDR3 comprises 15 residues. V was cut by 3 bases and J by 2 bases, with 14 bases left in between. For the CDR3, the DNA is TGCGCCAGCAGCTCAACGACAGGAAGAAACTATGGCTACACCTTC. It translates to CASSSTTGRNYGYTF.

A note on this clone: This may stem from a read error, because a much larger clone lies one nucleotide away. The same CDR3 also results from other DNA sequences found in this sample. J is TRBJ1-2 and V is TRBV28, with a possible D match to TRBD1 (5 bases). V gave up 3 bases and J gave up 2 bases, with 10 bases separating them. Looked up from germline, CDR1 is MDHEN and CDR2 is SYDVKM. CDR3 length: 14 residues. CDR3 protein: CASSLWAGNYGYTF. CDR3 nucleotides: TGTGCCAGCAGTTTGTGGGCAGGGAACTATGGCTACACCTTC.

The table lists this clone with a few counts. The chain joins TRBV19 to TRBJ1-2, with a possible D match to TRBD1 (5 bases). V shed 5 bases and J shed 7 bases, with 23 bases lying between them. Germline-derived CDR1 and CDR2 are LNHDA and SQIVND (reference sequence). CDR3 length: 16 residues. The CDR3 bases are TGTGCCAGTAGTCGAAATTTCCCCCGGGGGGGGATTGGCTACACCTTC. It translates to CASSRNFPRGGIGYTF.

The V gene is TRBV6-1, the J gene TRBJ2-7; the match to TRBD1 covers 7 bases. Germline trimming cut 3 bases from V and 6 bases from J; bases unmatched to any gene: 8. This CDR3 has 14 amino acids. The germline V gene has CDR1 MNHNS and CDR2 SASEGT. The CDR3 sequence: CASSDAQGYCEQYF. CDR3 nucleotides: TGTGCCAGCAGTGACGCACAGGGGTACTGCGAGCAGTACTTC.

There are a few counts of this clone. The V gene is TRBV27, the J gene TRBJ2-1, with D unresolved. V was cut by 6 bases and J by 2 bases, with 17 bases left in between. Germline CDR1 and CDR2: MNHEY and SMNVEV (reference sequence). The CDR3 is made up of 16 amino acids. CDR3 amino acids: CASSPLDSLPYNEQFF. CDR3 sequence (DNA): TGTGCCAGCAGCCCCCTCGACTCCCTCCCCTACAATGAGCAGTTCTTC.

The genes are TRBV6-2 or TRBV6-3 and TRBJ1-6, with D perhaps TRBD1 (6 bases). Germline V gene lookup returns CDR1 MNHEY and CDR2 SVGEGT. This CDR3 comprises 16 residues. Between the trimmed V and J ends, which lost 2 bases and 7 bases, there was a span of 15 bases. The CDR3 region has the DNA TGTGCCAGCAGTTACGCACGACCGGGGGGCAATTCACCCCTCCACTTT. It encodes CASSYARPGGNSPLHF.

The CDR3 spells CASSHTRRPGLAGDQGELFF. The CDR3 nucleotides are TGTGCCAGCAGCCATACACGAAGGCCAGGACTAGCGGGAGATCAAGGGGAGCTGTTTTTT. This chain uses TRBV3-1 (or the pseudogene TRBV3-2) with TRBJ2-2; 13 nucleotides line up with TRBD2. The V gene's germline CDR1 is LGHDT and CDR2 YNNKEL (reference sequence). The CDR3 is 20 amino acids. V trimming: 3 bases; J trimming: 8 bases; junction bases outside the gene matches: 18.

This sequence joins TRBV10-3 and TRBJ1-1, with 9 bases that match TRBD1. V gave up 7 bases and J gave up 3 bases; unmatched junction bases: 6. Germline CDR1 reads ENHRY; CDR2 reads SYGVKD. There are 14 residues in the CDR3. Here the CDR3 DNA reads TGTGCCATCACAAGACAGGGGGTGGACACTGAAGCTTTCTTT. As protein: CAITRQGVDTEAFF.